This T cell receptor beta chain was recorded in a study of cytomegalovirus exposure and HLA in healthy donors. TCRdb's copy holds only in-frame clones and misses some; the assay was immunoSEQ multiplex PCR. In the table there are around 250,000 clones, around 91% of which are singletons. Remarks on this clone: As yet, its antigen is unknown.

The donors belonged to the roughly 120-subject validation cohort, separate from the 666-subject first cohort. Broader study findings: The authors listed 150 to 200 TCR beta chains as cytomegalovirus-associated. Using the classifier, cytomegalovirus status was reportedly diagnosed with high specificity and sensitivity.

Germline lookup yields CDR1 SGHVS and CDR2 FQNEAQ. The CDR3 loop spans 12 amino acids. The V gene lost 8 bases and the J gene lost 0 bases, with 5 bases spanning the gap. Sequencing was done on a sample of PBMCs. The TCR sequence derives from a woman aged 18-30 years in good health and CMV-seronegative. The chain is built from TRBV7-8 and TRBJ1-3; D not resolved. CDR3 amino acids: CASAVSGNTIYF. CDR3 DNA: TGTGCCAGCGCGGTCTCTGGAAACACCATATATTTT. Combining the CDR3 with reference TRBV7-8 and TRBJ1-3 gives the whole variable domain GAGVSQSPRYKVAKRGQDVALRCDPISGHVSLFWYQQALGQGPEFLTYFQNEAQLDKSGLPSDRFFAERPEGSVSTLKIQRTQQEDSAVYLCASAVSGNTIYFGEGSWLTVV.